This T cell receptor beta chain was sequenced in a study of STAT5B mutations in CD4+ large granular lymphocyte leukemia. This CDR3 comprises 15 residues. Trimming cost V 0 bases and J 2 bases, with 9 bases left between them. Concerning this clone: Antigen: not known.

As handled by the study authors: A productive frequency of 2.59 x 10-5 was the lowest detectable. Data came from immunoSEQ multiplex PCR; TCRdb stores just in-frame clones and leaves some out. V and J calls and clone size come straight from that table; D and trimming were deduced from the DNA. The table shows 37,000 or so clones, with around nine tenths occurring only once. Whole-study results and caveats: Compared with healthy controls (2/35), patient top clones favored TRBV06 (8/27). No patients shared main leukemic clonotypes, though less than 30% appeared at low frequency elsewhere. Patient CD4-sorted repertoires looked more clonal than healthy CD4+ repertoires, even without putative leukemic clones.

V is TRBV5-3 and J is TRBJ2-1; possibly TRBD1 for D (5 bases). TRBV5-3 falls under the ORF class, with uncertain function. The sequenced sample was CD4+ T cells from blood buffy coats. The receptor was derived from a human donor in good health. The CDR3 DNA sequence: TGTGCCAGAAGCTTGGCGGCAGGGACCTACAATGAGCAGTTCTTC. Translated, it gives CARSLAAGTYNEQFF.